These T cell receptor beta chains were read from a single sample in a study of T cell changes during pregnancy in multiple sclerosis. TCRdb keeps only in-frame clones here, not all; method: immunoSEQ multiplex PCR. The sample holds 40,000 to 60,000 clones; 85% to 90% are singletons and the top ten take approximately 1.5%. Here the sequenced sample was peripheral blood, taken in the first trimester of pregnancy. The origin of the receptors is a female donor in good health, enrolled as a control in a pregnancy study. The CDR3 runs from the conserved cysteine through the conserved F or W. The order of the fields is V gene, CDR3 protein.

V: TRBV4-1; CDR3: CASSQDGTGGAYGYTF
V: TRBV4-2; CDR3: CASSQRTGGIQPQHF
V: TRBV7-2; CDR3: CASSPTSHEQFF
V: TRBV9; CDR3: CASSPSAGINTEAFF
V: TRBV5-1; CDR3: CASSFGGRAYEQYF
V: TRBV19; CDR3: CASSPGGAYNEQFF
V: TRBV19; CDR3: CASSLMGAGLPSPQHF
V: TRBV7-9; CDR3: CASSLQLSGGSPYEQYF
V: TRBV2; CDR3: CASSEQGASYGYTF
V: TRBV19; CDR3: CASSINYRQGTGLNSPLHF
V: TRBV19; CDR3: CASSQGRGQGGDTQYF
V: TRBV5-1; CDR3: CASSRLPGDNYGYTF
V: TRBV20-1; CDR3: CSVRGRATQYF
V: TRBV11-2; CDR3: CASSSTGGKVVEQFF
V: TRBV6-5; CDR3: CASSYGAGTTEFF
V: TRBV6-5; CDR3: CASSYSPPGLTEAFF
V: TRBV6-1; CDR3: CASQGTATNQPQHF
V: TRBV10-3; CDR3: CAISESYRPYEQYF
V: TRBV6-5; CDR3: CASSAKHRITDTQYF
V: TRBV7-9; CDR3: CASSSTGTGVNGELFF
V: TRBV25-1; CDR3: CATATGAFEKLFF
V: TRBV5-6; CDR3: CASSSRTGLRGYTF
V: TRBV5-1; CDR3: CASSPDRGTDTQYF
V: TRBV7-2; CDR3: CASSLGYYEQYF
V: TRBV5-6; CDR3: CASSSPGGYNYGYTF
V: TRBV2; CDR3: CASSEQGVDQPQHF
V: TRBV10-3; CDR3: CAISESGEGHNQPQHF
V: TRBV4-2; CDR3: CASSPTRDFKNIQYF
V: TRBV5-1; CDR3: CASSLGGLAGGGNEQFF
V: TRBV18; CDR3: CASCIGQAGNTIYF
V: TRBV23-1; CDR3: CASSIFGDSYNEQFF
V: TRBV4-1; CDR3: CASSQDTVFLKTQYF
V: TRBV25-1; CDR3: CASSERGHQETQYF
V: TRBV5-6; CDR3: CASSLEGAYPSGANVLTF
V: TRBV4-2; CDR3: CASSQGDLQLNYNEQFF
V: TRBV27; CDR3: CASSFGGDTQYF
V: TRBV27; CDR3: CASSSDIGGASNTEAFF
V: TRBV28; CDR3: CASSFAGANTEAFF
V: TRBV5-1; CDR3: CASSPSLGSNTEAFF
V: TRBV6-1; CDR3: CASSEALEMNTEAFF
V: TRBV25-1; CDR3: CASRGYEKLFF
V: TRBV11-3; CDR3: CASSFSGTHEQYF
V: TRBV6-6; CDR3: CASSPRGETQYF
V: TRBV19; CDR3: CASSIDLAETDTQYF
V: TRBV27; CDR3: CASRTSGSEQYF
V: TRBV5-6; CDR3: CASSLGANQPQHF
V: TRBV28; CDR3: CASSWTGPYGYTF
V: TRBV6-1; CDR3: CASSEAPAGGIYEQYF
V: TRBV13; CDR3: CASSPHRYQETQYF
V: TRBV6-6; CDR3: CASRSSGNTIYF
V: TRBV6-1; CDR3: CASSRNTEAFF
V: TRBV2; CDR3: CASRADRGANEKLFF
V: TRBV9; CDR3: CASSYEPDASEQFF
V: TRBV10-3; CDR3: CAISGGRGGYNEQFF
V: TRBV28; CDR3: CASTDLDRVISNEKLFF